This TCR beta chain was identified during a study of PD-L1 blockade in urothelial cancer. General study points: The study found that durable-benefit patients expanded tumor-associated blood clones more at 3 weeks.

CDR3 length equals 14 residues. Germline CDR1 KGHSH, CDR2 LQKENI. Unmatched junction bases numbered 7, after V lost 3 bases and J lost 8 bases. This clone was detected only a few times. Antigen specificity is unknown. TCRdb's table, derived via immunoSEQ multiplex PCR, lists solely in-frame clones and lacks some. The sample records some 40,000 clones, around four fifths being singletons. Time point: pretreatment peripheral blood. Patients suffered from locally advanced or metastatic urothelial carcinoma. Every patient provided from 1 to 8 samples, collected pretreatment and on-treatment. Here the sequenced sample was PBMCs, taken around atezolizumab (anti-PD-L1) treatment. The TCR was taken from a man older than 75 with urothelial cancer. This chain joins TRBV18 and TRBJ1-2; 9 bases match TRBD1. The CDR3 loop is CASSPGTGSRGYTF. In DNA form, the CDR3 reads TGTGCCAGCTCACCGGGGACAGGGTCTAGGGGCTACACCTTC.